The TCR beta chain under discussion was sequenced for a study of cytomegalovirus exposure and HLA in healthy donors. Findings and caveats of the study: Most TCR sequences showed up rarely, but some public TCRs showed up in many donors. Likely technical artifact: a cluster of highly shared sequence variants.

PCR involved 60 Vbeta and 13 Jbeta primers. Sequencing was performed with immunoSEQ multiplex PCR; in TCRdb, only in-frame clones are kept and a portion is missing. The sample carries 95,000 to 150,000 clones, about 81% recorded once. Of note for this clone: The antigen remains undetermined.

The origin of this receptor is a woman between 40 and 50 years old in good health and CMV-seropositive. Sequenced input: PBMCs.

CDR3 in amino acids: CATSRGGSSLLDYEQYF. The CDR3 DNA follows: TGTGCCACCAGCAGAGGAGGCAGCTCCCTATTGGACTACGAGCAGTACTTC. This chain links TRBV15 with TRBJ2-7; D not resolved. Germline CDR1 reads LNHNV; CDR2 reads YYDKDF (reference sequence). V was pared by 1 base and J by 3 bases, with 19 bases between. The CDR3 covers 17 residues.